A single sample is the source of the 32 T cell receptor beta chains below, sequenced in a study of cytomegalovirus exposure and HLA in healthy donors. Primers for the PCR totalled 60 Vbeta and 13 Jbeta. Method: immunoSEQ multiplex PCR; TCRdb's copy keeps in-frame clones and lacks some. The table shows about 150,000 clones, with 75% to 90% occurring only once. Sample: PBMCs. Source of these receptors: a woman younger than 35 in good health and CMV-seronegative.

This rearrangement joins TRBV18 to TRBJ2-5, with a weak D call TRBD2 (5 bases). Trimming took off 2 bases at V and 4 bases at J, with 5 bases between the two ends. This CDR3 region has 12 residues. The germline CDR1 and CDR2 sequences are KGHSH and LQKENI. CDR3 nucleotides: TGTGCCAGCTCACCAGCGGGAGAGACCCAGTACTTC. It translates to CASSPAGETQYF.

The V and J genes are TRBV2 and TRBJ2-1, with a weak D call TRBD1 (5 bases). The germline V gene encodes CDR1 SNHLY and CDR2 FYNNEI. The V end was cut by 6 bases, the J end by 0 bases, with 12 bases between. The CDR3 is 15 amino acids. The CDR3 DNA reads as TGTGCCAGCAGCCAAGGGGCCAGCTCCTACAATGAGCAGTTCTTC. As protein: CASSQGASSYNEQFF.

The J gene is TRBJ1-3, the V gene TRBV5-1; no definite D call. This CDR3 comprises 14 residues. In germline, CDR1 is SGHRS, CDR2 YFSETQ. With 0 bases removed from V and 3 bases from J, the gap between germline ends came to 7 bases. The CDR3 spells CASSLGQNGNTIYF. For the CDR3, the DNA is TGCGCCAGCAGCTTGGGCCAGAATGGAAACACCATATATTTT.

The rearrangement uses TRBV6-1 and TRBJ2-7, with TRBD2 matching 7 bases. The germline CDR1 and CDR2 sequences are MNHNS and SASEGT. V was clipped by 8 bases and J by 1 base; unmatched bases: 5. The CDR3 is made up of 13 amino acids. The CDR3 here is CASEGGESYEQYF. For the CDR3, the DNA is TGTGCCAGCGAGGGAGGGGAGTCCTACGAGCAGTACTTC.

The chain recombines TRBV12-5 with TRBJ1-1; 8 bases map to TRBD1. CDR1 and CDR2 (germline): LGHNT, FRNRAP. V was pared by 6 bases and J by 8 bases, with 5 bases of the junction left unmatched. The length of the CDR3 is 12 residues. The CDR3 sequence: CASGTGQGEAFF. As DNA, the CDR3 is TGTGCTAGTGGAACCGGACAGGGAGAAGCTTTCTTT.

In its sample, this clone was seen once. The CDR3 coding sequence is TGCGCCAGCAGCCAAGAGACGGGGAGGAACTATGGCTACACCTTC. Protein sequence: CASSQETGRNYGYTF. The rearrangement uses TRBV4-1 and TRBJ1-2; D gene ambiguous. Germline-derived CDR1 and CDR2 are MGHRA and YSYEKL. This CDR3 region has 15 residues. The V end lost 0 bases, the J end lost 2 bases, and 10 bases lay between the germline ends.

This chain uses TRBV4-1 with TRBJ2-1, with 10 bases identical to TRBD2. The germline V gene has CDR1 MGHRA and CDR2 YSYEKL. This CDR3 comprises 16 residues. Trimming at V came to 0 bases and at J to 9 bases, leaving 8 bases not matched to a gene. Written as DNA, the CDR3 is TGCGCCAGCAGCCAAGACCTAGCGGGAGAATTCGGTGAGCAGTTCTTC. Translated, it gives CASSQDLAGEFGEQFF.

V is TRBV6-5 and J is TRBJ1-3; tentatively, D is TRBD1 (5 bases). The V and J ends lost 0 bases and 2 bases respectively, with 8 bases between them. The CDR3 runs 15 residues. The germline CDR1 and CDR2 sequences are MNHEY and SVGAGI. The CDR3 loop reads CASSYSGRAGNTIYF. Written as DNA, the CDR3 is TGTGCCAGCAGTTACTCAGGCAGGGCTGGAAACACCATATATTTT.

The chain combines TRBV18 with TRBJ2-5; TRBD1 matches 10 bases. TRBJ2-7 matches the DNA end more closely, so the J call is doubtful. The CDR3 loop spans 14 amino acids. The germline CDR1 and CDR2 sequences are KGHSH and LQKENI. The CDR3 region has the DNA TGTGCCAGCTCACCCGGACAGGGGGTCTACGAGCAGTACTTC. It is translated as CASSPGQGVYEQYF.

This chain joins TRBV9 and TRBJ2-1; possibly TRBD2 for D (11 bases). V was clipped by 3 bases and J by 7 bases, with 29 bases between them. This CDR3 region has 19 residues. Germline V gene sequence: CDR1 SGDLS, CDR2 YYNGEE. CDR3 sequence reads: CASSGDRGQLAGVGNEQFF. DNA for the CDR3: TGTGCCAGCAGCGGAGACAGGGGGCAACTAGCGGGAGTGGGGAATGAGCAGTTCTTC.

The V call is TRBV30, the J call TRBJ2-7, with 7 bases that match TRBD2. The CDR3 is 13 residues long. After removal of 2 bases from V and 3 bases from J, the junction contained 4 bases not matched to a gene. Germline CDR1 is GTSNPN and CDR2 is SVGIG (reference sequence). The CDR3: CAWSTASGYEQYF. CDR3 in DNA: TGTGCCTGGAGTACCGCTAGCGGCTACGAGCAGTACTTC.

The J gene is TRBJ1-1, the V gene TRBV6-5; a possible D gene is TRBD1 (6 bases). The CDR3 covers 13 residues. Trimming shortened V by 6 bases and J by 5 bases, and 13 bases separated the two germline ends. Looked up from germline, CDR1 is MNHEY and CDR2 is SVGAGI. Written as DNA, the CDR3 is TGTGCCAGCAGCTGGAAAGGGGGTACTGAAGCTTTCTTT. It encodes CASSWKGGTEAFF.

The V and J genes are TRBV11-2 and TRBJ1-5, with TRBD1 as a possible D gene (6 bases). The V and J ends lost 1 base and 7 bases respectively, with 8 bases between them. This CDR3 has 13 amino acids. Germline V gene data show CDR1 as SGHAT and CDR2 as FQNNGV. The CDR3 region is CASSLGTEQPQHF. The CDR3, as DNA: TGTGCCAGCAGCTTAGGGACAGAACAGCCCCAGCATTTT. The variable domain in full, with the rest retrieved from reference TRBV11-2 and TRBJ1-5, is EAGVAQSPRYKIIEKRQSVAFWCNPISGHATLYWYQQILGQGPKLLIQFQNNGVVDDSQLPKDRFSAERLKGVDSTLKIQPAKLEDSAVYLCASSLGTEQPQHFGDGTRLSIL.

The chain joins TRBV9 to TRBJ2-7; 16 nucleotides agree with TRBD2. CDR1 is SGDLS and CDR2 is YYNGEE in the germline V gene. There are 18 residues in the CDR3. The V and J ends lost 3 bases and 6 bases, in that order; junction bases with no gene match: 12. The CDR3 spells CASSAQGLAGGPPSEQYF. DNA of the CDR3: TGTGCCAGCAGCGCGCAGGGACTAGCGGGAGGGCCGCCCTCCGAGCAGTACTTC.

The chain recombines TRBV11-2 with TRBJ1-2; weak D call: TRBD1 (5 bases). V was cut by 5 bases and J by 3 bases, with 16 bases left in between. CDR3 length: 15 residues. Germline CDR1 SGHAT, CDR2 FQNNGV. The chain's CDR3 is CASSAAGLYDYGYTF. CDR3 nucleotide sequence: TGTGCCAGCAGCGCGGCAGGGTTATATGACTATGGCTACACCTTC.

This chain links TRBV28 with TRBJ2-3; the D gene is possibly TRBD1 (5 bases). The CDR3 has 15 amino acids. Trimming removed 3 bases from V and 3 bases from J, with 13 bases in between. The germline gives CDR1 MDHEN, CDR2 SYDVKM. This CDR3 reads CASSFPRTQTDTQYF. The DNA of the CDR3 is TGTGCCAGCAGTTTCCCCAGGACACAAACAGATACGCAGTATTTT.

The chain has TRBV4-2 and TRBJ1-1, with 10 bases that match TRBD1. CDR3 length: 14 amino acids. Germline loops: CDR1 LGHNA, CDR2 YNFKEQ. V was clipped by 2 bases and J by 7 bases; unmatched bases: 4. CDR3 in DNA: TGTGCCAGCAGCCAATTAGGACAGGGGGGTGAAGCTTTCTTT. It specifies CASSQLGQGGEAFF.

CDR3 loop: CASSSGQGTYGYTF. The CDR3 DNA reads as TGTGCCAGCAGTTCGGGACAGGGGACCTATGGCTACACCTTC. This rearrangement joins TRBV28 to TRBJ1-2, with TRBD1 identical over 10 bases. Germline values: CDR1 MDHEN, CDR2 SYDVKM. The junction had 3 bases not matched to a gene; V was cut back by 4 bases and J by 4 bases. This CDR3 is built from 14 residues.

The V call is TRBV5-6, the J call TRBJ2-5, with 7 positions matching TRBD1. CDR1 and CDR2 (germline): SGHDT, YYEEEE. This CDR3 comprises 15 residues. The V gene end was trimmed by 0 bases and the J gene end by 5 bases; junction bases not matched to a gene: 7. CDR3 nucleotides: TGTGCCAGCAGCTTGGACAGGGGAGTGGTGGAGACCCAGTACTTC. Its protein is CASSLDRGVVETQYF.

This clone was seen a few times. The rearrangement links TRBV5-6 to TRBJ2-1; TRBD2 is a possible D gene (6 bases). The CDR3 is 15 residues long. V was clipped by 4 bases and J by 0 bases, with 11 bases between them. The V gene's germline CDR1 is SGHDT and CDR2 YYEEEE. The CDR3 DNA is TGTGCCAGCAGCCGCGGGGCCAGCTCCTACAATGAGCAGTTCTTC. Its protein is CASSRGASSYNEQFF.

V and J are TRBV2 and TRBJ2-5; tentatively, D is TRBD2 (7 bases). Per the germline V gene, CDR1 is SNHLY and CDR2 is FYNNEI. The CDR3 contains 13 residues. The V and J ends lost 11 bases and 4 bases respectively, with 17 bases between them. CDR3 loop: CAFEGGAGETQYF. The CDR3 nucleotides are TGTGCCTTTGAGGGGGGGGCCGGAGAGACCCAGTACTTC.

The rearrangement joins TRBV27 to TRBJ1-4; 12 bases line up with TRBD1. Germline trimming cut 6 bases from V and 8 bases from J; bases unmatched to any gene: 7. CDR1 MNHEY and CDR2 SMNVEV come from the germline V gene (reference sequence). The CDR3 length is 15 residues. The CDR3 DNA reads TGTGCCAGCAGGCCCGGTGGGACAGGGGGCGAAAAACTGTTTTTT. Amino acid sequence: CASRPGGTGGEKLFF.

CDR3 bases: TGTGCCATTCCCAAAATAGATGTCTCCTACAATGAGCAGTTCTTC. It specifies CAIPKIDVSYNEQFF. The chain is built from TRBV7-9 and TRBJ2-1; D ambiguous. The germline CDR1 and CDR2 sequences are SEHNR and FQNEAQ (reference sequence). There are 15 residues in the CDR3. The V end lost 10 bases, the J end lost 0 bases, and 16 bases lay between the germline ends. The full variable domain, with the rest looked up from reference TRBV7-9 and TRBJ2-1, is DTGVSQNPRHKITKRGQNVTFRCDPISEHNRLYWYRQTLGQGPEFLTYFQNEAQLEKSRLLSDRFSAERPKGSFSTLEIQRTEQGDSAMYLCAIPKIDVSYNEQFFGPGTRLTVL.

The genes are TRBV7-9 and TRBJ2-5, with 9 bases aligning to TRBD1. Germline values: CDR1 SEHNR, CDR2 FQNEAQ (reference sequence). J was trimmed by 5 bases and V by 5 bases; bases with no gene match: 9. There are 15 residues in the CDR3. CDR3 nucleotides: TGTGCCAGCAGCCCAACCACAGGGGGCTGGGAGACCCAGTACTTC. This codes for CASSPTTGGWETQYF. The variable domain in full, completed from reference TRBV7-9 and TRBJ2-5, reads DTGVSQNPRHKITKRGQNVTFRCDPISEHNRLYWYRQTLGQGPEFLTYFQNEAQLEKSRLLSDRFSAERPKGSFSTLEIQRTEQGDSAMYLCASSPTTGGWETQYFGPGTRLLVL.

The V and J genes are TRBV10-3 and TRBJ2-7; the match to TRBD2 covers 16 bases. This CDR3 is built from 16 residues. J was trimmed by 5 bases and V by 7 bases; bases with no gene match: 8. The germline gives CDR1 ENHRY, CDR2 SYGVKD. The CDR3 loop is CAIKPGLAGGRDEQYF. DNA for the CDR3: TGTGCCATCAAGCCGGGACTAGCGGGGGGGCGAGACGAGCAGTACTTC.

The chain is built from TRBV6-5 and TRBJ1-1, with 7 bases lining up with TRBD1. The germline CDR1 and CDR2 sequences are MNHEY and SVGAGI. CDR3 length equals 16 residues. J lost 1 base, V lost 4 bases, and 9 bases had no gene match. CDR3 in DNA: TGTGCCAGCAGTTTCTTACAGGGGAGAGGGAACACTGAAGCTTTCTTT. It translates to CASSFLQGRGNTEAFF.

V usage is TRBV5-1 and J usage is TRBJ1-4, with 8 bases lining up with TRBD1. The CDR3 runs to 15 residues. V was clipped by 4 bases and J by 4 bases; unmatched bases: 6. Germline-derived CDR1 and CDR2 are SGHRS and YFSETQ. The CDR3 sequence: CASSAGQGHNEKLFF. CDR3 in DNA: TGCGCCAGCAGCGCTGGACAGGGCCATAATGAAAAACTGTTTTTT.

This sequence joins TRBV27 and TRBJ1-5; 7 bases are shared with TRBD1. The trim removed 5 bases at V and 3 bases at J, leaving 4 bases unmatched. The CDR3 sequence is 14 residues long. CDR1 is MNHEY and CDR2 is SMNVEV in the germline V gene (reference sequence). This chain's CDR3 is CASSTTGYNQPQHF. The CDR3 DNA sequence: TGTGCCAGCAGTACGACAGGGTACAATCAGCCCCAGCATTTT.

The V gene is TRBV11-2, the J gene TRBJ1-4; TRBD1 might be the D (6 bases). Germline values: CDR1 SGHAT, CDR2 FQNNGV. This CDR3 contains 15 residues. Trimming shortened V by 7 bases and J by 7 bases, and 19 bases separated the two germline ends. The CDR3 sequence is CASTISGGNSEKLFF. The CDR3 region has the DNA TGTGCCAGCACCATCAGCGGGGGCAACAGTGAAAAACTGTTTTTT. Full variable domain (rest looked up from reference TRBV11-2 and TRBJ1-4): EAGVAQSPRYKIIEKRQSVAFWCNPISGHATLYWYQQILGQGPKLLIQFQNNGVVDDSQLPKDRFSAERLKGVDSTLKIQPAKLEDSAVYLCASTISGGNSEKLFFGSGTQLSVL.

This clone was found once. This chain connects TRBV5-1 to TRBJ2-7, with a possible D match to TRBD1 (6 bases). The V end lost 0 bases, the J end lost 4 bases, and 20 bases lay between the germline ends. The CDR3 is made up of 17 amino acids. Germline assignment: CDR1 SGHRS and CDR2 YFSETQ. The CDR3 coding sequence is TGCGCCAGCAGCTTGGTCCCCAGGGGTTGTCGTCGGTACGAGCAGTACTTC. This translates into CASSLVPRGCRRYEQYF.

V is TRBV19 and J is TRBJ2-7, with 12 bases matching TRBD2. V shed 3 bases and J 2 bases; nucleotides not matched to a gene: 2. CDR1 and CDR2 from the germline V gene are LNHDA and SQIVND (reference sequence). This CDR3 is built from 15 residues. Here the CDR3 reads CASSILAGGPYEQYF. The CDR3 DNA reads TGTGCCAGTAGTATTCTAGCGGGGGGGCCCTACGAGCAGTACTTC.

The V and J genes are TRBV5-1 and TRBJ1-2; D remains unclear. The CDR3 is 17 amino acids. V was trimmed by 0 bases and J by 0 bases, leaving 15 bases between them. Germline CDR1 and CDR2: SGHRS and YFSETQ. The DNA of the CDR3 is TGCGCCAGCAGCTTGGTGGAGTCGGCCGGTTCTAACTATGGCTACACCTTC. This sequence encodes CASSLVESAGSNYGYTF.